Below, one T cell receptor (beta chain) is given with its context. From germline, CDR1 is LGHNA and CDR2 YNFKEQ. This CDR3 is 16 amino acids long. V lost 3 bases and J lost 8; bases outside the gene matches: 15. The data stem from a study of blood T cell repertoires in COVID-19. Study context: The United States, Italy and Spain supplied acute and convalescent COVID-19 samples.

In the authors' workflow: Amplification with reference gene primers provided the estimates of nucleated cell counts. Assay: immunoSEQ multiplex PCR; the TCRdb copy retains only in-frame clones and omits some. V and J calls plus clone size are reproduced from that table; the DNA served to infer D and trimming. The top ten hold around 4.4% of the sample, which has 250,000 to 300,000 clones, around 89% seen once. The TCR originated in a man aged 35 to 55 with acute or convalescent COVID-19. This chain joins TRBV4-2 and TRBJ1-2; TRBD1 matches 7 bases. Sequences were obtained from peripheral blood. CDR3 residues: CASSHGNIRQGKGYTF. In DNA form, the CDR3 reads TGTGCCAGCAGCCACGGAAACATCCGACAGGGAAAAGGCTACACCTTC.